These 25 T cell receptor beta chains were all obtained from the same sample, sequenced in a study of immune heterogeneity within non-small cell lung tumors. Multiplex PCR (32 V and 13 J primers) was used to amplify the TCR beta CDR3. TCRdb processed the multiplex PCR reads anew with MiXCR; each CDR3 protein has one entry. The sample consists of 15,000 or so distinct CDR3 sequences, roughly 29% of them appearing once. The starting template was genomic DNA from bulk tumor, 600 ng per sample. Surgeons took several biopsies per primary tumor, spaced far apart, during surgery. Newly diagnosed with untreated non-small cell lung cancer, the patients underwent curative surgery. Input material: lung tumor tissue. The receptors originated from a woman between 50 and 59 years old with non-small cell lung cancer.

By its share, this clonotype is medium-sized. The rearrangement joins TRBV20-1 to TRBJ2-1; maybe TRBD1 (6 bases). V lost 3 bases, J lost 6 bases, and 6 bases lay in between. This CDR3 has 11 residues. From germline, CDR1 is DFQATT and CDR2 SNEGSKA (reference sequence). The DNA for the CDR3 is TGCAGTGCTAGGGGGGCCAATGAGCAGTTCTTC. This gives the protein CSARGANEQFF.

The V call is TRBV4-1, the J call TRBJ2-2; D not certain. There are 15 residues in the CDR3. Deletions cut 0 bases from V and 3 bases from J, with 8 bases between. CDR1 and CDR2 (germline): MGHRA, YSYEKL. DNA for the CDR3: TGCGCCAGCAGCCAAGATACGGGCTACACCGGGGAGCTGTTTTTT. It yields the protein CASSQDTGYTGELFF.

The chain is built from TRBV27 and TRBJ2-5; D ambiguous. V was shortened by 7 bases and J by 5 bases, with 20 bases between the two germline ends. Germline CDR1 and CDR2: MNHEY and SMNVEV (reference sequence). The CDR3 covers 15 residues. CDR3 protein: CASIPTPDTAETQYF. The DNA of the CDR3 is TGTGCCAGCATTCCGACCCCAGACACCGCGGAGACCCAGTACTTC.

In this sample, this clonotype is medium-sized (0.01 to 0.1%). J is TRBJ2-7 and V is TRBV28; possible D gene TRBD1, 6 bases. The germline V and J ends were trimmed by 6 bases and 3 bases, with 12 bases remaining between them. This CDR3 contains 13 residues. Germline values: CDR1 MDHEN, CDR2 SYDVKM. Here the CDR3 reads CASRSQGRYEQYF. CDR3 bases: TGTGCCAGCAGGTCACAGGGTCGCTACGAGCAGTACTTC.

This clonotype turned up a few times. The CDR3 sequence is CASSVGQGGWDEQFF. The CDR3 DNA sequence: TGTGCCAGCAGCGTAGGACAGGGAGGTTGGGATGAGCAGTTCTTC. The V call is TRBV9, the J call TRBJ2-1; maybe TRBD1 (7 bases). CDR1 SGDLS and CDR2 YYNGEE come from the germline V gene. V was trimmed by 0 bases and J by 8 bases, leaving 15 bases between them. The CDR3 is made up of 15 amino acids.

The chain has TRBV30 and TRBJ1-6; TRBD1 matches 7 bases. The CDR3 has 15 amino acids. Germline trimming cut 1 base from V and 10 bases from J; bases unmatched to any gene: 10. Germline values: CDR1 GTSNPN, CDR2 SVGIG (reference sequence). The CDR3 sequence is CAWSEGGSGVSPLHF. CDR3 coding DNA: TGTGCCTGGAGTGAAGGGGGCTCCGGGGTATCACCCCTCCACTTT.

V and J are TRBV7-3 and TRBJ2-5; a weak D match, TRBD2 (7 bases). The CDR3 loop spans 15 amino acids. Germline CDR1 reads SGHTA; CDR2 reads FQGTGA. Trimming removed 1 base from V and 4 bases from J, with 13 bases in between. Here the CDR3 reads CASSLSPGGRETQYF. CDR3 sequence (DNA): TGTGCCAGCAGCTTAAGCCCCGGGGGGCGAGAGACCCAGTACTTC. Complete variable domain (other parts from reference TRBV7-3 and TRBJ2-5): GAGVSQTPSNKVTEKGKYVELRCDPISGHTALYWYRQSLGQGPEFLIYFQGTGAADDSGLPNDRFFAVRPEGSVSTLKIQRTERGDSAVYLCASSLSPGGRETQYFGPGTRLLVL.

Notes on this clonotype: This may be a read error, as it is one base from a much larger clone. The chain recombines TRBV19 with TRBJ1-5; maybe TRBD1 (6 bases). Per the germline V gene, CDR1 is LNHDA and CDR2 is SQIVND (reference sequence). V shed 7 bases and J shed 0 bases, with 16 bases lying between them. The CDR3 contains 16 residues. This chain's CDR3 is CASKGHGFVSNQPQHF. In DNA form, the CDR3 reads TGTGCCAGTAAGGGACATGGCTTCGTTAGCAATCAGCCCCAGCATTTT.

The rearrangement uses TRBV9 and TRBJ2-1; TRBD2 matches 11 bases. CDR1 is SGDLS and CDR2 is YYNGEE in the germline V gene. The CDR3 runs 16 residues. V lost 1 base, J lost 7 bases, and 7 bases stayed unmatched. CDR3 nucleotides: TGTGCCAGCAGCGTACACCCTAGCGGGGGGACTAATGAGCAGTTCTTC. Translating gives CASSVHPSGGTNEQFF.

This rearrangement joins TRBV3-1 to TRBJ1-2, with D perhaps matching TRBD1 (5 bases). Germline CDR1 LGHDT, CDR2 YNNKEL (reference sequence). Deletions cut 0 bases from V and 6 bases from J, with 11 bases between. The CDR3 length is 14 residues. The CDR3 sequence is CASSQDPRVDGYTF. CDR3 sequence (DNA): TGTGCCAGCAGCCAAGATCCCAGGGTGGATGGCTACACCTTC.

This clonotype is categorized as medium-sized. The chain uses TRBV20-1 and TRBJ1-2, with unresolved D. Germline CDR1 DFQATT, CDR2 SNEGSKA (reference sequence). V lost 1 base and J 4 bases, leaving 13 bases between the germline ends. This CDR3 is 14 amino acids long. The CDR3 sequence: CSARGQLDTYGYTF. Here the CDR3 DNA reads TGCAGTGCTAGAGGCCAGTTAGACACCTATGGCTACACCTTC.

Of note for this clonotype: An end of the junction differs from the germline gene, which may be a read error. CDR3 residues: CATTREGDTRYF. As DNA, the CDR3 is TGTGCCACCACCAGGGAAGGGGATACGCGGTATTTT. The chain is built from TRBV15 and TRBJ2-3; maybe TRBD1 (5 bases). The CDR3 loop spans 12 amino acids. Looked up from germline, CDR1 is LNHNV and CDR2 is YYDKDF (reference sequence).

This rearrangement joins TRBV27 to TRBJ2-1, with a weak D call TRBD2 (7 bases). Germline CDR1 is MNHEY and CDR2 is SMNVEV (reference sequence). Trimming stripped 2 bases from V and 8 bases from J, with 10 bases between. The CDR3 has 13 residues. This CDR3 is CASSLGGGDEQFF. Written as DNA, the CDR3 is TGTGCCAGCAGTTTAGGGGGGGGCGATGAGCAGTTCTTC.

The chain employs TRBV11-3 and TRBJ2-3; D unclear. The CDR3 runs 15 residues. V was clipped by 1 base and J by 5 bases, with 13 bases between them. Germline assignment: CDR1 SGHNT and CDR2 YENEEA. CDR3 sequence: CASSLGFQAGDTQYF. Here the CDR3 DNA reads TGTGCCAGCAGCTTAGGATTTCAAGCTGGAGATACGCAGTATTTT.

A word on this clonotype: A much larger clonotype is one base distant, so this may be a read error. V is TRBV9 and J is TRBJ2-6, with D unclear. The germline CDR1 and CDR2 sequences are SGDLS and YYNGEE. The CDR3 has 16 residues. CDR3 DNA sequence: TGTGCCATCAGCGTGGGTTTGGGCTCTGGGGCCAACGTCCTGACTTTC. Protein product: CAISVGLGSGANVLTF.

By share, this clonotype ranks as medium-sized. This rearrangement joins TRBV11-1 to TRBJ2-7, with 10 bases that match TRBD2. There are 15 residues in the CDR3. Germline loops: CDR1 SGHAT, CDR2 FQDESV (reference sequence). Trimming cost V 2 bases and J 2 bases; bases outside gene matches: 3. The CDR3 loop reads CASSLLSGGAYEQYF. For the CDR3, the DNA is TGTGCCAGCAGCTTATTGAGCGGGGGGGCCTACGAGCAGTACTTC.

The CDR3 spells CASKWELADRTGKQYF. The CDR3, as DNA: TGTGCCAGTAAGTGGGAACTAGCGGACAGAACTGGCAAGCAGTACTTC. The V gene is TRBV6-1, the J gene TRBJ2-7; 8 nucleotides agree with TRBD2. This CDR3 has 16 residues. V lost 9 bases and J lost 8; bases outside the gene matches: 21. Germline loops: CDR1 MNHNS, CDR2 SASEGT.

The V and J genes are TRBV5-4 and TRBJ1-1, with TRBD1 as a possible D gene (6 bases). Germline loops: CDR1 SGHNT, CDR2 YYREEE (reference sequence). The CDR3 extends over 15 amino acids. V was shortened by 6 bases and J by 5 bases, with 20 bases between the two germline ends. In DNA, the CDR3 is TGTGCCAGCACCCCGGCGGGGGGGCTTGGTACTGAAGCTTTCTTT. Protein product: CASTPAGGLGTEAFF.

The rearrangement links TRBV12-3 or TRBV12-4 to TRBJ2-7, with D perhaps matching TRBD1 or TRBD2 (5 bases each). V lost 3 bases and J lost 5, with 17 bases in between. CDR3 length equals 15 residues. The CDR3 is CASSFGAGYIDEQYF. CDR3 DNA sequence: TGTGCCAGCAGTTTCGGGGCAGGGTATATAGACGAGCAGTACTTC.

This clonotype was detected many times. The chain couples TRBV6-1 to TRBJ1-5, with D uncertain. Per the germline V gene, CDR1 is MNHNS and CDR2 is SASEGT. Trimming removed 5 bases at V and 7 bases at J, with 12 bases between. This CDR3 spans 13 amino acids. CDR3 residues: CASSPSEEQPQHF. As DNA, the CDR3 is TGTGCCAGCAGTCCCTCCGAGGAACAGCCCCAGCATTTT.

This chain's CDR3 is CASSDSTSGAYNEQFF. The CDR3 DNA reads as TGTGCCAGCAGTGACTCCACTAGCGGAGCATACAATGAGCAGTTCTTC. The chain uses TRBV6-4 and TRBJ2-1; 8 bases map to TRBD2. The CDR3 covers 16 residues. V shed 0 bases and J 4 bases; nucleotides not matched to a gene: 5. Germline values: CDR1 MRHNA, CDR2 SNTAGT.

As to this clonotype: Germline and junction disagree at one end, which may indicate a read error. This rearrangement joins TRBV5-1 to TRBJ2-3, with 9 bases matching TRBD2. Germline CDR1 reads SGHRS; CDR2 reads YFSETQ. This CDR3 is 17 amino acids long. The CDR3 spells CAGSRRTSAISTDTQYF. DNA for the CDR3: TGCGCCGGCAGCCGACGGACTAGCGCCATTAGCACAGATACGCAGTATTTT.

This clonotype has a count of ten or more. The chain couples TRBV20-1 to TRBJ2-7; D may be TRBD1 (5 bases). Germline loops: CDR1 DFQATT, CDR2 SNEGSKA (reference sequence). The CDR3 spans 14 residues. Trimming pared 0 bases from V and 2 bases from J, leaving 11 bases between. The CDR3 loop reads CSARDLRGTYEQYF. CDR3 DNA sequence: TGCAGTGCTAGAGATTTAAGGGGCACCTACGAGCAGTACTTC.

In regard to this clonotype: With a much larger clone just one base away, this may be a read error. The chain couples TRBV7-9 to TRBJ2-1, with 11 bases that match TRBD1. Germline V CDR1 and CDR2: SEHNR, FQNEAQ (reference sequence). The CDR3 spans 16 residues. CDR3 sequence: CASRQAGTGGSNERFF. In DNA form, the CDR3 reads TGTGCCAGCAGGCAAGCCGGGACAGGGGGTAGCAATGAGCGGTTCTTC.

This clonotype was seen repeatedly, ten times or more. The chain has TRBV28 and TRBJ1-2, with TRBD1 as a possible D gene (6 bases). The V gene's germline CDR1 is MDHEN and CDR2 SYDVKM. V lost 4 bases and J lost 6, with 15 bases in between. The length of the CDR3 is 14 residues. The CDR3 DNA is TGTGCCAGCAGTTCTGGCAGGGGAGAGAATGGCTACACCTTC. It translates to CASSSGRGENGYTF.